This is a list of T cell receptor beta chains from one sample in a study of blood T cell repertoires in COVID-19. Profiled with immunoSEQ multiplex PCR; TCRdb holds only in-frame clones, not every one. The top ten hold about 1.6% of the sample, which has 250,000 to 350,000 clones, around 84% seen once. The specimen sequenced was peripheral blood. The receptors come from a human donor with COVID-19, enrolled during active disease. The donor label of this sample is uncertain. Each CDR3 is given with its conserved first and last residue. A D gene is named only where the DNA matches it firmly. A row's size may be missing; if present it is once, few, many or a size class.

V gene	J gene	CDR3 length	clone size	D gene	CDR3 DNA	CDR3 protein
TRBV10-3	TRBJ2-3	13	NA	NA	TGTGCCATCAGTACGGGAGCGGTAGATACGCAGTATTTT	CAISTGAVDTQYF
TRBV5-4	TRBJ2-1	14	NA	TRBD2	TGTGCCAGCAGCTTGGGGGCGGGAGAAGGTGAGCAGTTCTTC	CASSLGAGEGEQFF
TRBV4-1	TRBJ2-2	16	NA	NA	TGCGCCAGCAGCCAAGATCCAGCGCTGAACACCGGGGAGCTGTTTTTT	CASSQDPALNTGELFF
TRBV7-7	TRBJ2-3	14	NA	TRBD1	TGTGCTAGCAGCTTAGACAGGGGCACAGATACGCAGTATTTT	CASSLDRGTDTQYF
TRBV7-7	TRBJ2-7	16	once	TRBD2	TGTGCTAGCAGCTTAGGGCCCCGGGGGGGTGGCTACGAGCAGTACTTC	CASSLGPRGGGYEQYF
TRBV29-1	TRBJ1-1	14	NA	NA	TGCAGCTCCCTAGGGGACACCTGGGGCACTGAAGCTTTCTTT	CSSLGDTWGTEAFF
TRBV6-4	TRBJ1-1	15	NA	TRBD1	TGTGCCAGCAGAAGAGAGCACCGGACAGGCACTGAAGCTTTCTTT	CASRREHRTGTEAFF
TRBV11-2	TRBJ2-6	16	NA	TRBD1	TGTGCCAGCAGCTCCACAGGGGCTAGTGGGGCCAACGTCCTGACTTTC	CASSSTGASGANVLTF
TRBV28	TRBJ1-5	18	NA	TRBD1	TGTGCCAGCAGTTTCCGCCGGGACAGGGTCACGGCCAATCAGCCCCAGCATTTT	CASSFRRDRVTANQPQHF
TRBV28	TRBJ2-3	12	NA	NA	TGTGCCTCGCGGGTTAGCACAGATACGCAGTATTTT	CASRVSTDTQYF
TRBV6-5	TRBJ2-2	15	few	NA	TGTGCCAGCAGCTATAGGACAGCTCACACCGGGGAGCTGTTTTTT	CASSYRTAHTGELFF
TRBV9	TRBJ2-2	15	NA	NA	TGTGCCAGCACGCCATGGGAGAGTGGGACCGGGGAGCTGTTTTTT	CASTPWESGTGELFF
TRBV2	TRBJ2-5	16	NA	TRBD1	TGTGCCAGCAGGGACAGGGGGCCCCAATTCCAAGAGACCCAGTACTTC	CASRDRGPQFQETQYF
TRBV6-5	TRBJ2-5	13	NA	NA	TGTGCCAGCAGCCTAGAGCTTTATGAGACCCAGTACTTC	CASSLELYETQYF
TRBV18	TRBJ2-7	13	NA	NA	TGTGCCAGCTCACCAGGGGACACAACCGAGCAGTACTTC	CASSPGDTTEQYF
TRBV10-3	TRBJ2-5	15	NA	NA	TGTGCCATCAGATCGGGAGGGCAGGGGGGAGAGACCCAGTACTTC	CAIRSGGQGGETQYF
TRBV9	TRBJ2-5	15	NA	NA	TGTGCCAGCAGCGTACAAAGGAGCGTGGGAGAGACCCAGTACTTC	CASSVQRSVGETQYF
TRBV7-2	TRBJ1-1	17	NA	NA	TGTGCCAGCAGCTTAGAGACAGAGAAAACATGGAACACTGAAGCTTTCTTT	CASSLETEKTWNTEAFF
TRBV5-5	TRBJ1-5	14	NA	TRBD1	TGTGCCAGCAGCCCGACAGGGGTCAATCAGCCCCAGCATTTT	CASSPTGVNQPQHF
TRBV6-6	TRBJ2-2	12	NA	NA	TGTGCCAGCAGTCCGTCCAGAGGGGAGCTGTTTTTT	CASSPSRGELFF
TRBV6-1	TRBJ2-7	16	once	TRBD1	TGTGCCAGCAGTGAAAGCTTTGGACAGGGGTCCTACGAGCAGTACTTC	CASSESFGQGSYEQYF
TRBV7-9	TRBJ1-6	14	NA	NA	TGTGCCAGCAGCAACAGGTGGATAAGTTCACCCCTCCACTTT	CASSNRWISSPLHF
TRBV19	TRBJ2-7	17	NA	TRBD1	TGTGCCAGTAGCAGCCAGCCCCCGGGACAGGGGCGGTACGAGCAGTACTTC	CASSSQPPGQGRYEQYF
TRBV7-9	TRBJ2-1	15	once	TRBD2	TGTGCCAGCAGCCCGACTAGCGGGAGATACAATGAGCAGTTCTTC	CASSPTSGRYNEQFF
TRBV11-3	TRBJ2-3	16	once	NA	TGTGCCAGCAGCTTCGGTTACAGGGAGAGCACAGATACGCAGTATTTT	CASSFGYRESTDTQYF
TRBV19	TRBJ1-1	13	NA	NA	TGTGCCAGCGAGGGGAGGGGCGGAACTGAAGCTTTCTTT	CASEGRGGTEAFF
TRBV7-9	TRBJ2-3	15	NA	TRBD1	TGTGCCAGCAGCCCGGGACAGGGGAGAACAGATACGCAGTATTTT	CASSPGQGRTDTQYF
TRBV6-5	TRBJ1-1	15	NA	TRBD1	TGTGCCAGCAGTTACCACGTTGACAGGGGGACTGAAGCTTTCTTT	CASSYHVDRGTEAFF
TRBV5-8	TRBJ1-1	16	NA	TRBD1	TGTGCCAGCAGCTTGGAAACAGGGGTACTCAACACTGAAGCTTTCTTT	CASSLETGVLNTEAFF
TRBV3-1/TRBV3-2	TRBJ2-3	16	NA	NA	TGTGCCAGCAGCCAACCCAGCGGGTGGTCCACAGATACGCAGTATTTT	CASSQPSGWSTDTQYF
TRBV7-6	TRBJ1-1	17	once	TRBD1	TGTGCCAGCAGCAGTGGGACAGGGGGTCAGGTGAACACTGAAGCTTTCTTT	CASSSGTGGQVNTEAFF
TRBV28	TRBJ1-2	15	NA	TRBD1	TGTGCCAGCAGCATAGGGGGACAGGGATACTATGGCTACACCTTC	CASSIGGQGYYGYTF
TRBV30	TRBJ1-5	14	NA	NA	TGTGCCTGGAGTACTTTGACGGGGAATCAGCCCCAGCATTTT	CAWSTLTGNQPQHF
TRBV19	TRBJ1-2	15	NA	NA	TGTGCCAGTACCTCATTGGAGGCAGGGGACTATGGCTACACCTTC	CASTSLEAGDYGYTF
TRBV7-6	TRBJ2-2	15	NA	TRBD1	TGTGCCAGCAGCGTAAACAGGGGGCAGACCGGGGAGCTGTTTTTT	CASSVNRGQTGELFF